This paragraph reports one T cell receptor beta chain. Sequenced by immunoSEQ multiplex PCR; TCRdb stores in-frame clones only, minus some. The table lists about 680,000 clones, around 90% of them singletons. CDR1 and CDR2 (germline): SGHKS, YYEKEE (reference sequence). Germline trimming cut 3 bases from V and 7 bases from J; bases unmatched to any gene: 7. This CDR3 has 14 residues. Documented treatment: 19 received Ad26.COV2.S at low or high dose, single or two shots; roughly five received placebo; per-sample allocation not given. Day 63 after the first injection of vaccine or placebo was the sampling time. This record comes from a study of Ad26.COV2.S vaccination and SARS-CoV-2 variants.

This receptor was taken from a person between 18 and 65 years old who received the Ad26.COV2.S COVID-19 vaccine or a placebo. The V gene is TRBV5-5, the J gene TRBJ1-3; 7 bases fit TRBD1. The starting material was peripheral blood, obtained in a trial of Ad26.COV2.S vaccine versus placebo. CDR3 sequence: CASSSGQDKNTIYF. As DNA, the CDR3 is TGTGCCAGCAGCTCCGGACAGGACAAGAACACCATATATTTT.